Listed here is a single T cell receptor beta chain. Profiled with immunoSEQ multiplex PCR; TCRdb holds only in-frame clones, not every one. The sample has over 150,000 clones, around 80% seen once. The source of the sample is a study of blood T cell repertoires in COVID-19. Background on the study: Collection of acute and convalescent COVID-19 samples took place in the United States, Italy and Spain.

Germline V gene data show CDR1 as MNHEY and CDR2 as SVGEGT. V shed 4 bases, J shed 3 bases, and the junction held 11 bases outside the gene matches. The CDR3 is 16 residues long. This clonotype was sampled from a human donor in a cohort sampled during active COVID-19. The chain couples TRBV6-2 or TRBV6-3 to TRBJ2-7; 8 bases are a match to TRBD2. The sequenced sample consisted of peripheral blood. The CDR3 region has the DNA TGTGCCAGCAGTTCATTAAGCGGGGGACCTAACTACGAGCAGTACTTC. Protein sequence: CASSSLSGGPNYEQYF.